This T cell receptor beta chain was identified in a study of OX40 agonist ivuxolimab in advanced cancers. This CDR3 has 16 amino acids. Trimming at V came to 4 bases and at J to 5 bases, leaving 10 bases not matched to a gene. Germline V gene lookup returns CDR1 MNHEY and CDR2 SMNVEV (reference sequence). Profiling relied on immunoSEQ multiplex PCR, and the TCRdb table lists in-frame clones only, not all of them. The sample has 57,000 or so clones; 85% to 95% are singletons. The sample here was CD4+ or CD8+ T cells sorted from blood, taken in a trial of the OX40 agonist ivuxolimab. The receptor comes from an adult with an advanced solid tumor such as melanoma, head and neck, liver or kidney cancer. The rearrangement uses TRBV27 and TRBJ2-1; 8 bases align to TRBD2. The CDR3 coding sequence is TGTGCCAGCAGTTACCTCTCCGGGAGGGCGCACAATGAGCAGTTCTTC. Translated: CASSYLSGRAHNEQFF.